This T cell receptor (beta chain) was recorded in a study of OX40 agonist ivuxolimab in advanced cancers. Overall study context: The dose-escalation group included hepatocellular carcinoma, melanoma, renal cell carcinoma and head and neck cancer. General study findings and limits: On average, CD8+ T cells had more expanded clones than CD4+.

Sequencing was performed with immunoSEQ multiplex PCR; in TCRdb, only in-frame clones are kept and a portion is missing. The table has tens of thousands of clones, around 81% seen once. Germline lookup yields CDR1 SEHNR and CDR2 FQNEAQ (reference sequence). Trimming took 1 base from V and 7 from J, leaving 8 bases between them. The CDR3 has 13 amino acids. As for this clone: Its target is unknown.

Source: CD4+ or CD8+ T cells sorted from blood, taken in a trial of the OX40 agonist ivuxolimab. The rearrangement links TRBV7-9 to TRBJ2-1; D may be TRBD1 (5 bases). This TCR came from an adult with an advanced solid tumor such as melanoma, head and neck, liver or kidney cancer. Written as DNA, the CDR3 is TGTGCCAGCAGCTTAGGGACAAGGAATGAGCAGTTCTTC. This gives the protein CASSLGTRNEQFF.